This passage covers 24 T cell receptor beta chains from one sample sequenced in a study of beta chain features in type 1 diabetes. Expressed TCRB transcripts were sequenced because the isolated RNA had all been reverse transcribed beforehand. Clones were sequenced by immunoSEQ multiplex PCR, and TCRdb holds only the in-frame ones, with some missing. The sample lists 250,000 or so clones; 27% were seen once. Sequencing used central memory CD4+ T cells from blood. All receptors derive from a man in his thirties or forties in good health.

The gene calls are TRBV10-3 and TRBJ2-2; the D is unclear. Trimming removed 0 bases from V and 8 bases from J, with 7 bases in between. Germline CDR1 ENHRY, CDR2 SYGVKD. The CDR3 is 13 residues long. The CDR3, as DNA: TGTGCCATCAGTGAGTCTTCGGAGGGGGAGCTGTTTTTT. Its protein product is CAISESSEGELFF.

V usage is TRBV5-6 and J usage is TRBJ1-5; D gene ambiguous. Germline V lookup: CDR1 SGHDT, CDR2 YYEEEE. CDR3 size: 13 residues. Trimming removed 4 bases from V and 4 bases from J, with 9 bases in between. In nucleotides, the CDR3 is TGTGCCAGCAGCATACAGCGAAATCAGCCCCAGCATTTT. It yields the protein CASSIQRNQPQHF.

The CDR3 coding sequence is TGTGCCATACAGGGGCCTGGAAACACCATATATTTT. It is translated as CAIQGPGNTIYF. The rearrangement links TRBV6-5 to TRBJ1-3; TRBD1 matches at 7 bases. The CDR3 sequence is 12 residues long. Germline assignment: CDR1 MNHEY and CDR2 SVGAGI. Trimming at V came to 10 bases and at J to 2 bases, leaving 2 bases not matched to a gene.

The rearrangement uses TRBV5-1 and TRBJ2-3; the match to TRBD2 covers 14 bases. The trim removed 4 bases at V and 6 bases at J, leaving 7 bases unmatched. CDR1 and CDR2 from the germline V gene are SGHRS and YFSETQ. CDR3 length: 16 residues. CDR3 nucleotide sequence: TGCGCCAGCAGCCCAGGGACTAGCGGGGGTATCGATACGCAGTATTTT. It yields the protein CASSPGTSGGIDTQYF. Combining the CDR3 with reference TRBV5-1 and TRBJ2-3 gives the whole variable domain KAGVTQTPRYLIKTRGQQVTLSCSPISGHRSVSWYQQTPGQGLQFLFEYFSETQRNKGNFPGRFSGRQFSNSRSEMNVSTLELGDSALYLCASSPGTSGGIDTQYFGPGTRLTVL.

The chain has TRBV4-3 and TRBJ2-1; D possibly matches TRBD1 or TRBD2 (6 bases each). V lost 0 bases, J lost 3 bases, and 18 bases lay in between. Germline-derived CDR1 and CDR2 are LGHNA and YSLEER. This CDR3 comprises 18 residues. The CDR3 DNA reads TGCGCCAGCAGCCAAGATTGGAGGAGGGACACCAACTACAATGAGCAGTTCTTC. Translated: CASSQDWRRDTNYNEQFF.

This clone showed up many times. The gene calls are TRBV6-6 and TRBJ2-1, with 9 positions matching TRBD2. The V gene end was trimmed by 2 bases and the J gene end by 4 bases; junction bases not matched to a gene: 3. There are 15 residues in the CDR3. Germline V gives CDR1 MNHNY, CDR2 SVGAGI (reference sequence). This CDR3 is CASSYERGVYNEQFF. CDR3 bases: TGTGCCAGCAGTTACGAGCGGGGGGTGTACAATGAGCAGTTCTTC.

The chain links TRBV6-5 to TRBJ2-7; 8 nucleotides agree with TRBD2. V trimming: 5 bases; J trimming: 1 base; junction bases outside the gene matches: 4. Germline CDR1 and CDR2: MNHEY and SVGAGI. The CDR3 sequence is 14 residues long. The CDR3 region is CASSVSGGSYEQYF. CDR3 nucleotide sequence: TGTGCCAGCAGTGTCAGCGGGGGATCCTACGAGCAGTACTTC.

As to this clone: Since a much larger clone is just one base distant, this may be a read error. The V call is TRBV30, the J call TRBJ2-7; possibly TRBD2 for D (5 bases). CDR3 length equals 13 residues. Germline V gene data show CDR1 as GTSNPN and CDR2 as SVGIG (reference sequence). V was clipped by 5 bases and J by 7 bases, with 18 bases between them. CDR3 protein: CAWRRGSLGEQYF. The CDR3 coding sequence is TGTGCCTGGCGCCGGGGATCTCTTGGGGAGCAGTACTTC.

This chain connects TRBV7-8 to TRBJ1-4; no firm D call. The germline V and J ends were trimmed by 5 bases and 0 bases, with 10 bases remaining between them. The CDR3 runs 15 residues. Looked up from germline, CDR1 is SGHVS and CDR2 is FQNEAQ. The CDR3 region is CASSARVPTNEKLFF. CDR3 DNA: TGTGCCAGCAGCGCCCGGGTCCCAACTAATGAAAAACTGTTTTTT.

A few counts support this clone. This chain links TRBV30 with TRBJ2-7; the D gene is possibly TRBD1 (5 bases). The ends were cut back, 1 base at V and 5 bases at J, with 9 bases in the middle. The CDR3 runs to 12 residues. Germline CDR1 and CDR2: GTSNPN and SVGIG (reference sequence). CDR3 sequence reads: CAWSDRQNEQYF. CDR3 bases: TGTGCCTGGAGTGACCGACAGAACGAGCAGTACTTC.

This clone was seen more than once but under ten times. The chain is built from TRBV7-9 and TRBJ1-2; the D gene is possibly TRBD1 (5 bases). Germline-derived CDR1 and CDR2 are SEHNR and FQNEAQ (reference sequence). V lost 4 bases, J lost 7 bases, and 16 bases lay in between. This CDR3 contains 14 residues. As DNA, the CDR3 is TGTGCCAGCAGCTGGGACCAGGGAGGGTTTGGCTACACCTTC. Amino acid sequence: CASSWDQGGFGYTF.

The rearrangement joins TRBV6-5 to TRBJ1-6; D is perhaps TRBD1 (5 bases). The CDR3 is 14 amino acids. CDR1 is MNHEY, CDR2 SVGAGI, per germline. V was cut by 4 bases and J by 7 bases, with 11 bases left in between. DNA for the CDR3: TGTGCCAGCAGTTTGGACATGAGGAATTCACCCCTCCACTTT. Translation: CASSLDMRNSPLHF.

With respect to this clone: The sample holds other DNA sequences that translate to the same CDR3. The chain couples TRBV7-2 to TRBJ1-5, with TRBD1 identical over 7 bases. This CDR3 comprises 15 residues. V dropped 0 bases and J dropped 4; count of bases not matched to a gene: 3. Per germline, CDR1 SGHTA and CDR2 FQGNSA. The CDR3 DNA reads as TGTGCCAGCAGCTTAGCGGGACAGCTTAATCAGCCCCAGCATTTT. It translates to CASSLAGQLNQPQHF. The full variable domain, its missing parts supplied by reference TRBV7-2 and TRBJ1-5, is GAGVSQSPSNKVTEKGKDVELRCDPISGHTALYWYRQSLGQGLEFLIYFQGNSAPDKSGLPSDRFSAERTGGSVSTLTIQRTQQEDSAVYLCASSLAGQLNQPQHFGDGTRLSIL.

The J gene is TRBJ2-7, the V gene TRBV5-1; D ambiguous. Trimming stripped 4 bases from V and 1 base from J, with 9 bases between. Germline V gene lookup returns CDR1 SGHRS and CDR2 YFSETQ. This CDR3 has 13 amino acids. CDR3 in DNA: TGCGCCAGCAGCATTATAGGGTCCTACGAGCAGTACTTC. Its protein product is CASSIIGSYEQYF.

The rearrangement links TRBV28 to TRBJ1-5; D might be TRBD1 (5 bases). The CDR3 has 15 amino acids. The ends were cut back, 5 bases at V and 2 bases at J, with 13 bases in the middle. Looked up from germline, CDR1 is MDHEN and CDR2 is SYDVKM. The CDR3 loop is CASSTTGGGNQPQHF. CDR3 nucleotide sequence: TGTGCCAGCAGTACTACAGGAGGGGGCAATCAGCCCCAGCATTTT. The full variable domain, its missing parts supplied by reference TRBV28 and TRBJ1-5, is DVKVTQSSRYLVKRTGEKVFLECVQDMDHENMFWYRQDPGLGLRLIYFSYDVKMKEKGDIPEGYSVSREKKERFSLILESASTNQTSMYLCASSTTGGGNQPQHFGDGTRLSIL.

A few counts support this clone. The V call is TRBV30, the J call TRBJ2-7; 7 bases line up with TRBD2. V shed 5 bases and J 4 bases; nucleotides not matched to a gene: 8. Germline loops: CDR1 GTSNPN, CDR2 SVGIG (reference sequence). The CDR3 extends over 13 amino acids. The CDR3 reads CAWGTLGRYEQYF. The CDR3 nucleotides are TGTGCCTGGGGGACCCTCGGGAGGTACGAGCAGTACTTC. The full variable domain, rest sourced from reference TRBV30 and TRBJ2-7, is SQTIHQWPATLVQPVGSPLSLECTVEGTSNPNLYWYRQAAGRGLQLLFYSVGIGQISSEVPQNLSASRPQDRQFILSSKKLLLSDSGFYLCAWGTLGRYEQYFGPGTRLTVT.

The chain links TRBV7-2 to TRBJ2-7; TRBD1 might be the D (6 bases). Per the germline V gene, CDR1 is SGHTA and CDR2 is FQGNSA. V lost 7 bases, J lost 3 bases, and 19 bases lay in between. This CDR3 has 15 residues. CDR3 region: CASNPASGQVYEQYF. The CDR3 region has the DNA TGTGCCAGCAACCCCGCGTCGGGACAAGTCTACGAGCAGTACTTC. The variable domain in full, with the rest retrieved from reference TRBV7-2 and TRBJ2-7, is GAGVSQSPSNKVTEKGKDVELRCDPISGHTALYWYRQSLGQGLEFLIYFQGNSAPDKSGLPSDRFSAERTGGSVSTLTIQRTQQEDSAVYLCASNPASGQVYEQYFGPGTRLTVT.

J is TRBJ2-3 and V is TRBV7-2; D could derive from TRBD1 or TRBD2 (5 bases each). The CDR3 length is 17 residues. V dropped 1 base and J dropped 6 bases, with 20 bases sitting between them. Germline CDR1 and CDR2: SGHTA and FQGNSA. As DNA, the CDR3 is TGTGCCAGCAGCTTAGGTCGGGGACGGGTACGCGGGGATACGCAGTATTTT. Protein: CASSLGRGRVRGDTQYF.

In its sample, this clone was seen a few times. Written as DNA, the CDR3 is TGTGCCAGCAGTCCCTCAGACAGGGGGCGAGAGACCCAGTACTTC. Translation: CASSPSDRGRETQYF. The chain is built from TRBV6-5 and TRBJ2-5; TRBD1 matches 10 bases. The CDR3 runs 15 residues. V was pared by 5 bases and J by 4 bases, with 7 bases of the junction left unmatched. Germline CDR1 reads MNHEY; CDR2 reads SVGAGI.

The genes are TRBV7-2 and TRBJ2-3; TRBD2 aligns across 12 bases. Trimming took 1 base from V and 1 from J; bases not matched to a gene: 3. The CDR3 consists of 17 residues. Looked up from germline, CDR1 is SGHTA and CDR2 is FQGNSA. Here the CDR3 reads CASSLETSGGRTDTQYF. CDR3 DNA: TGTGCCAGCAGCTTAGAGACTAGCGGGGGACGCACAGATACGCAGTATTTT.

The rearrangement links TRBV4-3 to TRBJ2-1; 7 nucleotides align to TRBD2. This CDR3 contains 14 residues. V lost 4 bases, J lost 8 bases, and 8 bases stayed unmatched. CDR1 is LGHNA and CDR2 is YSLEER in the germline V gene. The CDR3 coding sequence is TGCGCCAGCAGCCGCCTGGGCGGGAGCTATGAGCAGTTCTTC. Encoded protein: CASSRLGGSYEQFF.

The rearrangement links TRBV7-2 to TRBJ2-7; possibly TRBD1 for D (5 bases). The germline gives CDR1 SGHTA, CDR2 FQGNSA. Trimming removed 1 base from V and 2 bases from J, with 6 bases in between. The CDR3 covers 13 residues. The CDR3 nucleotides read TGTGCCAGCAGCTTAGACAGGACCTACGAGCAGTACTTC. It yields the protein CASSLDRTYEQYF.

The chain is built from TRBV30 and TRBJ2-1; D perhaps matches TRBD1 (7 bases). Germline V gene lookup returns CDR1 GTSNPN and CDR2 SVGIG (reference sequence). CDR3 length: 14 amino acids. V was pared by 4 bases and J by 4 bases, with 14 bases between. CDR3 sequence: CAWKGGTVYNEQFF. CDR3 coding DNA: TGTGCCTGGAAAGGGGGGACAGTTTACAATGAGCAGTTCTTC.

This clone appeared many times. This chain connects TRBV18 to TRBJ2-5; 10 nucleotides line up with TRBD1. This CDR3 has 14 amino acids. From germline, CDR1 is KGHSH and CDR2 LQKENI. Trimming took 6 bases from V and 4 from J; bases not matched to a gene: 5. The CDR3 reads CASSSGQGRETQYF. CDR3 nucleotide sequence: TGTGCCAGCTCCTCGGGACAGGGGAGAGAGACCCAGTACTTC.